These 27 T cell receptor beta chains came from one sample sequenced in a study of blood T cell repertoires in COVID-19. Assay used: immunoSEQ multiplex PCR; TCRdb lists only in-frame clones, some missing. The sample consists of approximately 300,000 clones, 84% of them appearing once. Source material: peripheral blood. The receptors were sampled from an older person with COVID-19, enrolled during active disease.

The chain couples TRBV11-2 to TRBJ2-7; D remains ambiguous. The CDR3 runs to 13 residues. The germline V gene encodes CDR1 SGHAT and CDR2 FQNNGV. Trimming took 5 bases from V and 3 from J, leaving 11 bases between them. The CDR3 sequence: CASSLTSLYEQYF. CDR3 nucleotide sequence: TGTGCCAGCAGCCTGACATCGCTCTACGAGCAGTACTTC. Supplemented by reference TRBV11-2 and TRBJ2-7, the full variable domain reads EAGVAQSPRYKIIEKRQSVAFWCNPISGHATLYWYQQILGQGPKLLIQFQNNGVVDDSQLPKDRFSAERLKGVDSTLKIQPAKLEDSAVYLCASSLTSLYEQYFGPGTRLTVT.

The chain is built from TRBV5-1 and TRBJ2-4; TRBD2 agrees at 10 bases. The CDR3 has 17 amino acids. Germline V gene data show CDR1 as SGHRS and CDR2 as YFSETQ. Trimming removed 0 bases from V and 5 bases from J; junction bases left unmatched: 8. CDR3 amino acids: CASSLVASGSVQNIQYF. The CDR3 region has the DNA TGCGCCAGCAGCTTGGTTGCTAGCGGGAGTGTCCAAAACATTCAGTACTTC.

The rearrangement joins TRBV28 to TRBJ1-5, with D perhaps matching TRBD1 (6 bases). CDR3 length: 15 residues. From germline, CDR1 is MDHEN and CDR2 SYDVKM. V was pared by 2 bases and J by 4 bases, with 12 bases between. The chain's CDR3 is CASSLEDSLNQPQHF. The DNA for the CDR3 is TGTGCCAGCAGTTTAGAGGACAGTCTAAATCAGCCCCAGCATTTT.

This chain links TRBV5-1 with TRBJ2-7, with D possibly TRBD1 on 6 matching bases. V was trimmed by 8 bases and J by 3 bases, leaving 12 bases between them. Germline CDR1 SGHRS, CDR2 YFSETQ. There are 12 residues in the CDR3. CDR3 DNA: TGCGCCAGGAGACAGGTATACTACGAGCAGTACTTC. This gives the protein CARRQVYYEQYF.

The chain has TRBV7-2 and TRBJ1-2; 7 bases align to TRBD1. V was clipped by 5 bases and J by 2 bases; unmatched bases: 5. There are 14 residues in the CDR3. Per germline, CDR1 SGHTA and CDR2 FQGNSA. CDR3 bases: TGTGCCAGCAGCAGCAGACAGGGAAACTATGGCTACACCTTC. Protein sequence: CASSSRQGNYGYTF.

CDR3 sequence (DNA): TGTGCCAGCAGTTACTCGGACAGGGTGCGGGGCTACACCTTC. Translating gives CASSYSDRVRGYTF. The V and J genes are TRBV6-2 or TRBV6-3 and TRBJ1-2; 8 bases fit TRBD1. This CDR3 has 14 amino acids. The germline CDR1 and CDR2 sequences are MNHEY and SVGEGT. V shed 0 bases and J 8 bases; nucleotides not matched to a gene: 5.

This clone was picked up one time. This chain joins TRBV6-2 or TRBV6-3 and TRBJ2-1, with TRBD2 matching over 13 bases. The germline CDR1 and CDR2 sequences are MNHEY and SVGEGT. V dropped 3 bases and J dropped 5; count of bases not matched to a gene: 10. The CDR3 contains 18 residues. The CDR3: CASSYSTSGGPIDNEQFF. The DNA for the CDR3 is TGTGCCAGCAGTTATTCGACTAGCGGGGGGCCGATAGACAATGAGCAGTTCTTC.

The rearrangement links TRBV28 to TRBJ2-3, with 8 bases that match TRBD2. The germline CDR1 and CDR2 sequences are MDHEN and SYDVKM. V lost 2 bases, J lost 8 bases, and 9 bases stayed unmatched. This CDR3 comprises 15 residues. The CDR3 loop reads CASSLRSGSRGTQYF. CDR3 coding DNA: TGTGCCAGCAGTTTAAGGAGCGGGAGTAGGGGTACGCAGTATTTT. Together with reference TRBV28 and TRBJ2-3, the CDR3 gives the full variable domain: DVKVTQSSRYLVKRTGEKVFLECVQDMDHENMFWYRQDPGLGLRLIYFSYDVKMKEKGDIPEGYSVSREKKERFSLILESASTNQTSMYLCASSLRSGSRGTQYFGPGTRLTVL.

The chain joins TRBV28 to TRBJ1-5; a possible D gene is TRBD1 (6 bases). The CDR3 loop spans 14 amino acids. Per the germline V gene, CDR1 is MDHEN and CDR2 is SYDVKM. Trimming took off 3 bases at V and 6 bases at J, with 12 bases between the two ends. The CDR3 DNA sequence: TGTGCCAGCAGTTTTTTGGGGGCCGTTCAGCCCCAGCATTTT. Amino acid sequence: CASSFLGAVQPQHF. Filled out from reference TRBV28 and TRBJ1-5, the complete variable domain reads DVKVTQSSRYLVKRTGEKVFLECVQDMDHENMFWYRQDPGLGLRLIYFSYDVKMKEKGDIPEGYSVSREKKERFSLILESASTNQTSMYLCASSFLGAVQPQHFGDGTRLSIL.

The chain is built from TRBV6-6 and TRBJ2-3; possible D gene TRBD2, 6 bases. V lost 2 bases and J lost 1, with 13 bases in between. The CDR3 length is 16 residues. The germline V gene has CDR1 MNHNY and CDR2 SVGAGI (reference sequence). CDR3 sequence reads: CASSYGGSQGTDTQYF. DNA for the CDR3: TGTGCCAGCAGTTACGGGGGGAGTCAGGGCACAGATACGCAGTATTTT.

The chain carries TRBV18 and TRBJ2-1; 9 bases align to TRBD2. This CDR3 has 15 residues. Germline V lookup: CDR1 KGHSH, CDR2 LQKENI. J gave up 5 bases and V 2 bases, and 4 bases lay outside the gene matches. DNA of the CDR3: TGTGCCAGCTCACCAGTCAGCGGGGGGAACAATGAGCAGTTCTTC. This sequence encodes CASSPVSGGNNEQFF.

V is TRBV9 and J is TRBJ1-5; TRBD1 might be the D (6 bases). This CDR3 contains 13 residues. V lost 4 bases and J lost 12, with 17 bases in between. The V gene's germline CDR1 is SGDLS and CDR2 YYNGEE. The CDR3 is CASSNRDRGRQHF. The CDR3 region has the DNA TGTGCCAGCAGCAACAGGGATCGGGGCCGCCAGCATTTT.

This chain links TRBV9 with TRBJ2-1; 8 positions match TRBD2. Germline assignment: CDR1 SGDLS and CDR2 YYNGEE. Trimming took 1 base from V and 1 from J; bases not matched to a gene: 4. The CDR3 totals 16 residues. The CDR3 loop is CASSVTSGPSYNEQFF. Written as DNA, the CDR3 is TGTGCCAGCAGCGTAACTAGCGGCCCATCCTACAATGAGCAGTTCTTC. Looking up the rest from reference TRBV9 and TRBJ2-1 gives the full variable domain: DSGVTQTPKHLITATGQRVTLRCSPRSGDLSVYWYQQSLDQGLQFLIQYYNGEERAKGNILERFSAQQFPDLHSELNLSSLELGDSALYFCASSVTSGPSYNEQFFGPGTRLTVL.

The table lists this clone with a count of one. V usage is TRBV29-1 and J usage is TRBJ1-5; possible D gene TRBD1, 5 bases. V lost 4 bases and J 1 base, leaving 11 bases between the germline ends. CDR3 size: 14 residues. Germline CDR1 reads SQVTM; CDR2 reads ANQGSEA. CDR3 residues: CSVVVTDSNQPQHF. CDR3 in DNA: TGCAGCGTTGTAGTGACAGACAGCAATCAGCCCCAGCATTTT.

The chain recombines TRBV2 with TRBJ1-3; D is perhaps TRBD1 (5 bases). CDR3 length equals 14 residues. Germline CDR1 SNHLY, CDR2 FYNNEI. V lost 6 bases and J 1 base, leaving 10 bases between the germline ends. The CDR3 region is CASRLRGSGNTIYF. In DNA, the CDR3 is TGTGCCAGCAGGCTTAGGGGATCTGGAAACACCATATATTTT.

In nucleotides, the CDR3 is TGTGCCAGTAGTTTGGGGGGACAGGAGAACACTGAAGCTTTCTTT. Translating gives CASSLGGQENTEAFF. The chain carries TRBV19 and TRBJ1-1, with 8 bases lining up with TRBD1. This CDR3 contains 15 residues. Germline assignment: CDR1 LNHDA and CDR2 SQIVND (reference sequence). V trimming: 5 bases; J trimming: 1 base; junction bases outside the gene matches: 6.

The V gene is TRBV12-3 or TRBV12-4, the J gene TRBJ1-2; a possible D gene is TRBD1 (6 bases). The V and J ends lost 3 bases and 8 bases respectively, with 13 bases between them. The length of the CDR3 is 13 residues. The CDR3 DNA reads TGTGCCAGCAGTTTTGAGGGGGTGGGCGGCTACACCTTC. Amino acids: CASSFEGVGGYTF.

The chain's CDR3 is CASSQSRTRGLTDTQYF. The CDR3 DNA follows: TGTGCCAGCAGCCAATCGAGGACTAGAGGTCTCACAGATACGCAGTATTTT. The chain is built from TRBV3-1 (or the pseudogene TRBV3-2) and TRBJ2-3, with TRBD2 matching over 7 bases. Germline V gives CDR1 LGHDT, CDR2 YNNKEL (reference sequence). The CDR3 consists of 17 residues. V shed 2 bases, J shed 2 bases, and the junction held 10 bases outside the gene matches.

In its sample, this clone was seen once. The rearrangement links TRBV27 to TRBJ1-5; D ambiguous. V was trimmed by 10 bases and J by 7 bases, leaving 11 bases between them. The germline CDR1 and CDR2 sequences are MNHEY and SMNVEV (reference sequence). The CDR3 extends over 11 amino acids. The CDR3: CAIRTGQPQHF. As DNA, the CDR3 is TGTGCCATCCGGACGGGACAGCCCCAGCATTTT.

This clone was seen a handful of times. The V call is TRBV7-2, the J call TRBJ2-7; D remains ambiguous. The CDR3 is 13 amino acids. CDR1 and CDR2 (germline): SGHTA, FQGNSA. Trimming took 1 base from V and 2 from J, leaving 6 bases between them. As DNA, the CDR3 is TGTGCCAGCAGCTTAGACAGACCCTACGAGCAGTACTTC. Protein sequence: CASSLDRPYEQYF.

The V call is TRBV7-9, the J call TRBJ1-5, with D possibly being TRBD1 (5 bases). This CDR3 has 16 amino acids. Deletions cut 5 bases from V and 5 bases from J, with 19 bases between. Germline CDR1 is SEHNR and CDR2 is FQNEAQ (reference sequence). CDR3 loop: CASSPDSPWGDQPQHF. For the CDR3, the DNA is TGTGCCAGCAGCCCCGATAGTCCTTGGGGGGATCAGCCCCAGCATTTT.

The V call is TRBV19, the J call TRBJ2-5; the match to TRBD1 covers 9 bases. V shed 4 bases and J 5 bases; nucleotides not matched to a gene: 5. The CDR3 has 14 amino acids. Germline V CDR1 and CDR2: LNHDA, SQIVND (reference sequence). The CDR3 protein is CASSRGTGLETQYF. The CDR3 region has the DNA TGTGCCAGTAGTAGGGGGACAGGGTTGGAGACCCAGTACTTC.

The chain carries TRBV7-9 and TRBJ2-5, with D tentatively TRBD1 (6 bases). Germline V gene sequence: CDR1 SEHNR, CDR2 FQNEAQ (reference sequence). The CDR3 is 13 residues long. Trimming removed 3 bases from V and 2 bases from J, with 7 bases in between. This chain's CDR3 is CASSFTGQETQYF. For the CDR3, the DNA is TGTGCCAGCAGCTTCACAGGGCAAGAGACCCAGTACTTC.

The genes are TRBV18 and TRBJ2-5; 12 bases map to TRBD2. The trim removed 5 bases at V and 2 bases at J, leaving 6 bases unmatched. Germline values: CDR1 KGHSH, CDR2 LQKENI. The CDR3 length is 16 residues. The CDR3 region has the DNA TGTGCCAGCTCATCGCGACTAGCGGGGGAACAAGAGACCCAGTACTTC. Amino acids: CASSSRLAGEQETQYF.

The chain carries TRBV6-4 and TRBJ2-7, with TRBD2 matching 7 bases. V was pared by 6 bases and J by 2 bases, with 13 bases of the junction left unmatched. The CDR3 is 16 residues long. CDR1 and CDR2 from the germline V gene are MRHNA and SNTAGT. The CDR3 here is CASRGEGKAPAYEQYF. Written as DNA, the CDR3 is TGTGCCAGCAGGGGGGAGGGGAAAGCGCCAGCCTACGAGCAGTACTTC.

The chain employs TRBV21-1 and TRBJ1-3. TRBV21-1 is given as a pseudogene. The CDR3 spans 13 residues. CDR3 DNA: TGTGCCAGCAGCAAACAACGGGTAAACACCATATATTTT. It is translated as CASSKQRVNTIYF.

This rearrangement joins TRBV28 to TRBJ1-1, with 8 bases that match TRBD1. Germline loops: CDR1 MDHEN, CDR2 SYDVKM. The CDR3 covers 16 residues. Germline trimming cut 4 bases from V and 0 bases from J; bases unmatched to any gene: 7. This chain's CDR3 is CASSYGTGIMNTEAFF. CDR3 in DNA: TGTGCCAGCAGTTACGGGACAGGTATTATGAACACTGAAGCTTTCTTT.